Below, 32 T cell receptor beta chains from the same sample are listed, as sequenced in a study of shared clonotypes between healthy human individuals. Clones were read by immunoSEQ multiplex PCR, and TCRdb kept only the in-frame ones, dropping some. Of roughly 1,500,000 clones listed, 95% to 99% are singletons. Sequencing was performed on naive CD4+ T cells sorted from blood. Subset reported: CD45RA+ positively selected. The receptor source for this set is a man aged 25-45 years in good health.

The J gene is TRBJ2-5, the V gene TRBV5-1; D is perhaps TRBD2 (5 bases). The CDR3 spans 16 residues. From germline, CDR1 is SGHRS and CDR2 YFSETQ. The V and J ends lost 4 bases and 1 base respectively, with 17 bases between them. The CDR3 DNA follows: TGCGCCAGCAGCGTGGCGACGAGGGAGACCCAAGAGACCCAGTACTTC. This translates into CASSVATRETQETQYF.

The chain combines TRBV29-1 with TRBJ2-2; D is unclear. This CDR3 comprises 14 residues. Germline CDR1 reads SQVTM; CDR2 reads ANQGSEA. Trimming pared 3 bases from V and 0 bases from J, leaving 8 bases between. CDR3 DNA: TGCAGCGTTGATTTAGGCGCGAACACCGGGGAGCTGTTTTTT. Protein product: CSVDLGANTGELFF.

This chain uses TRBV10-1 with TRBJ1-1; the D is unclear. V gave up 5 bases and J gave up 0 bases, with 4 bases separating them. The V gene's germline CDR1 is WNHNN and CDR2 SYGVQD (reference sequence). This CDR3 has 12 amino acids. CDR3 protein: CASSHLNTEAFF. CDR3 DNA: TGCGCCAGCAGTCACTTGAACACTGAAGCTTTCTTT.

The rearrangement uses TRBV19 and TRBJ2-3, with TRBD1 matching over 9 bases. CDR1 is LNHDA and CDR2 is SQIVND in the germline V gene (reference sequence). V was pared by 4 bases and J by 4 bases, with 9 bases of the junction left unmatched. There are 16 residues in the CDR3. CDR3 in DNA: TGTGCCAGTAGTAAGGGACAGGGTTACCCTTCAGATACGCAGTATTTT. This codes for CASSKGQGYPSDTQYF.

This sequence joins TRBV6-6 and TRBJ2-7; the D is unclear. The CDR3 totals 12 residues. Trimming shortened V by 4 bases and J by 7 bases, and 11 bases separated the two germline ends. Germline V gene data show CDR1 as MNHNY and CDR2 as SVGAGI (reference sequence). CDR3 DNA: TGTGCCAGCAGTTCAACCGCGGAAGAGCAGTACTTC. Residues: CASSSTAEEQYF.

V usage is TRBV29-1 and J usage is TRBJ2-1, with D unclear. The length of the CDR3 is 10 residues. Trimming cost V 6 bases and J 4 bases, with 4 bases left between them. CDR1 is SQVTM and CDR2 is ANQGSEA in the germline V gene. CDR3 protein: CSVLYNEQFF. The CDR3 region has the DNA TGCAGCGTACTGTACAATGAGCAGTTCTTC.

The chain couples TRBV28 to TRBJ2-1; D remains unclear. The germline V and J ends were trimmed by 6 bases and 7 bases, with 10 bases remaining between them. This CDR3 is 12 amino acids long. Germline values: CDR1 MDHEN, CDR2 SYDVKM. The DNA of the CDR3 is TGTGCCAGCAGCGACATGGGGAATGAGCAGTTCTTC. Translated: CASSDMGNEQFF.

This chain connects TRBV7-9 to TRBJ1-2, with D tentatively TRBD1 (5 bases). Germline V lookup: CDR1 SEHNR, CDR2 FQNEAQ (reference sequence). The CDR3 has 11 residues. The V gene lost 8 bases and the J gene lost 6 bases, with 10 bases spanning the gap. The CDR3, as DNA: TGTGCCAGCGGCACGGGGGATGGCTACACCTTC. Encoded protein: CASGTGDGYTF.

The chain combines TRBV29-1 with TRBJ2-7; TRBD2 might be the D (5 bases). Trimming cost V 7 bases and J 2 bases, with 12 bases left between them. CDR3 length: 12 amino acids. Germline V CDR1 and CDR2: SQVTM, ANQGSEA. The CDR3 region has the DNA TGCAGCGCTCTAACTAGACCCTACGAGCAGTACTTC. Translating it yields CSALTRPYEQYF.

This chain joins TRBV11-2 and TRBJ1-1, with D possibly being TRBD1 (5 bases). Germline assignment: CDR1 SGHAT and CDR2 FQNNGV. The CDR3 is made up of 15 amino acids. V lost 5 bases to trimming and J lost 0 bases, with 13 bases between them. This CDR3 reads CASSNPPTVNTEAFF. The CDR3 DNA reads TGTGCCAGCAGCAACCCTCCGACAGTGAACACTGAAGCTTTCTTT.

The chain has TRBV7-9 and TRBJ1-2, with 10 bases lining up with TRBD1. V lost 5 bases and J lost 2; bases outside the gene matches: 2. This CDR3 region has 14 residues. Per the germline V gene, CDR1 is SEHNR and CDR2 is FQNEAQ (reference sequence). CDR3 loop: CASSRDRGNYGYTF. The CDR3 DNA reads TGTGCCAGCAGCCGGGACAGGGGAAACTATGGCTACACCTTC.

As to this clone: Germline is not matched at one junction end, which may reflect a read error. The chain has TRBV7-9 and TRBJ2-3; D possibly corresponds to TRBD2 (6 bases). Looked up from germline, CDR1 is SEHNR and CDR2 is FQNEAQ (reference sequence). CDR3 length: 9 residues. The CDR3 nucleotides read TGTGCCAGCAGCTTTGGGGGGTCCTTT. Translated, it gives CASSFGGSF.

The CDR3 nucleotides are TGTGCCAGCAGTACCGGCGGTCGGCAGCCCCAGCATTTT. Translating it yields CASSTGGRQPQHF. The V call is TRBV6-6, the J call TRBJ1-5, with D uncertain. Trimming shortened V by 5 bases and J by 7 bases, and 12 bases separated the two germline ends. Germline CDR1 is MNHNY and CDR2 is SVGAGI (reference sequence). CDR3 length: 13 residues.

The chain recombines TRBV7-7 with TRBJ2-1, with D hard to call. Germline lookup yields CDR1 SSHAT and CDR2 FNYEAQ (reference sequence). With 6 bases removed from V and 0 bases from J, the gap between germline ends came to 6 bases. The CDR3 contains 13 residues. The CDR3 sequence: CASSRNSYNEQFF. The CDR3 DNA sequence: TGTGCCAGCAGTCGAAACTCCTACAATGAGCAGTTCTTC.

The genes are TRBV7-9 and TRBJ2-5, with 8 bases identical to TRBD1. CDR1 and CDR2 (germline): SEHNR, FQNEAQ (reference sequence). Trimming at V came to 5 bases and at J to 1 base, leaving 3 bases not matched to a gene. The CDR3 contains 14 residues. The CDR3 DNA reads as TGTGCCAGCAGCGCCGACAGGGGCCAAGAGACCCAGTACTTC. It is translated as CASSADRGQETQYF.

The genes are TRBV7-9 and TRBJ2-1; 7 bases fit TRBD1. Germline V lookup: CDR1 SEHNR, CDR2 FQNEAQ (reference sequence). CDR3 length equals 16 residues. The trim removed 6 bases at V and 1 base at J, leaving 9 bases unmatched. CDR3 sequence: CASRPGQEWSYNEQFF. The CDR3 bases are TGTGCCAGCAGACCAGGACAGGAATGGTCCTACAATGAGCAGTTCTTC.

The genes are TRBV5-1 and TRBJ2-2; possibly TRBD1 or TRBD2 for D (5 bases each). Germline CDR1 and CDR2: SGHRS and YFSETQ. The CDR3 covers 18 residues. V shed 0 bases and J shed 0 bases, with 15 bases lying between them. CDR3 sequence (DNA): TGCGCCAGCAGCTTGGGGGAGTTGGGGCGAACGAACACCGGGGAGCTGTTTTTT. The encoded protein is CASSLGELGRTNTGELFF.

The chain joins TRBV2 to TRBJ2-7, with 10 nucleotides matching TRBD2. This CDR3 contains 14 residues. Per germline, CDR1 SNHLY and CDR2 FYNNEI. The ends lost 7 bases at V and 5 bases at J; junction bases unmatched: 8. DNA for the CDR3: TGTGCCAGCACCGCGGGACTAGCGCGTCACGAGCAGTACTTC. Translating it yields CASTAGLARHEQYF.

This chain connects TRBV19 to TRBJ2-2; 11 positions agree with TRBD2. Germline assignment: CDR1 LNHDA and CDR2 SQIVND (reference sequence). With V trimmed by 5 bases and J by 5 bases, 7 bases remained unmatched. The CDR3 length is 16 residues. Written as DNA, the CDR3 is TGTGCCAGTAGTGTACTAGCGGGAGCCAGGACCGGGGAGCTGTTTTTT. This sequence encodes CASSVLAGARTGELFF.

This clone appeared a single time. The rearrangement links TRBV6-7 to TRBJ2-7; D might be TRBD2 (7 bases). TRBV6-7 counts as an open reading frame of uncertain function. The CDR3 spans 16 residues. V was cut by 7 bases and J by 1 base, with 20 bases left in between. In DNA, the CDR3 is TGTGCCAGCATATCTGCGGGGGCCTCTTTTTCCTACGAGCAGTACTTC. Its protein is CASISAGASFSYEQYF.

The rearrangement joins TRBV5-1 to TRBJ2-1; TRBD2 is a possible D gene (5 bases). Germline CDR1 SGHRS, CDR2 YFSETQ. V was pared by 0 bases and J by 6 bases, with 16 bases between. CDR3 length: 16 residues. The CDR3 loop reads CASSLVPGGPSNEQFF. In DNA, the CDR3 is TGCGCCAGCAGCTTGGTCCCCGGAGGTCCCTCCAATGAGCAGTTCTTC.

The rearrangement links TRBV6-5 to TRBJ2-6; no reliable D call. This CDR3 region has 15 residues. V lost 6 bases and J lost 0, with 9 bases in between. CDR1 and CDR2 from the germline V gene are MNHEY and SVGAGI. In DNA, the CDR3 is TGTGCCAGCAGCTATACTGGCTCTGGGGCCAACGTCCTGACTTTC. It encodes CASSYTGSGANVLTF.

V is TRBV7-2 and J is TRBJ2-3; possible D gene TRBD2, 5 bases. Trimming pared 2 bases from V and 11 bases from J, leaving 11 bases between. CDR3 length: 12 amino acids. The germline V gene encodes CDR1 SGHTA and CDR2 FQGNSA. The CDR3 reads CASSLTSFEQYF. CDR3 DNA sequence: TGTGCCAGCAGCTTAACTAGTTTCGAGCAGTATTTT.

Only one count was recorded for this clone. The chain uses TRBV7-8 and TRBJ2-3; TRBD1 matches 10 bases. CDR3 size: 18 residues. Germline V gene lookup returns CDR1 SGHVS and CDR2 FQNEAQ. V shed 5 bases, J shed 1 base, and the junction held 12 bases outside the gene matches. Here the CDR3 DNA reads TGTGCCAGCAGCCAAGGGATGGGACAGGGGTCACGCACAGATACGCAGTATTTT. It codes for CASSQGMGQGSRTDTQYF.

The V gene is TRBV2, the J gene TRBJ2-2, with TRBD1 as a possible D gene (5 bases). The CDR3 has 15 amino acids. Trimming took 1 base from V and 5 from J, leaving 11 bases between them. Germline CDR1 and CDR2: SNHLY and FYNNEI. CDR3 coding DNA: TGTGCCAGCAGTGAAGTAGTGGGGCAAACCGGGGAGCTGTTTTTT. This encodes CASSEVVGQTGELFF.

This clone has just one count. The CDR3 DNA reads as TGTGCCATCACAGGGGGCTCCTACGAGCAGTACTTC. It encodes CAITGGSYEQYF. V gene TRBV28 combines with J gene TRBJ2-7; TRBD1 matches at 8 bases. The CDR3 has 12 residues. Per germline, CDR1 MDHEN and CDR2 SYDVKM. Trimming took 10 bases from V and 0 from J; bases not matched to a gene: 2.

Remarks on this clone: The sample carries other DNA sequences with the same CDR3. The chain has TRBV30 and TRBJ1-3; unclear D gene. CDR3 length: 12 residues. Trimming removed 3 bases from V and 7 bases from J, with 10 bases in between. Germline V lookup: CDR1 GTSNPN, CDR2 SVGIG (reference sequence). The chain's CDR3 is CAWRPSGNTIYF. DNA of the CDR3: TGTGCCTGGAGGCCCTCCGGGAACACCATATATTTT.

The rearrangement links TRBV5-4 to TRBJ2-3, with D hard to call. CDR1 is SGHNT and CDR2 is YYREEE in the germline V gene (reference sequence). Trimming cost V 6 bases and J 2 bases, with 10 bases left between them. The CDR3 extends over 13 amino acids. CDR3: CASTPRYTDTQYF. DNA of the CDR3: TGTGCCAGCACACCTCGTTACACAGATACGCAGTATTTT.

The chain uses TRBV7-2 and TRBJ2-7, with TRBD1 matching over 7 bases. CDR1 is SGHTA, CDR2 FQGNSA, per germline. J was trimmed by 12 bases and V by 5 bases; bases with no gene match: 10. CDR3 length: 12 amino acids. The CDR3 sequence: CASSPDRVSLYF. Here the CDR3 DNA reads TGTGCCAGCAGCCCCGACAGGGTCTCCCTGTACTTC.

The J gene is TRBJ2-5, the V gene TRBV30, with D possibly TRBD1 on 5 matching bases. The CDR3 consists of 13 residues. Trimming left V 0 bases short and J 4 bases short, with 9 bases between. The germline V gene has CDR1 GTSNPN and CDR2 SVGIG (reference sequence). CDR3 coding DNA: TGTGCCTGGAGTGTGAAGGGGCCAGAGACCCAGTACTTC. Amino acid sequence: CAWSVKGPETQYF.

The CDR3 sequence is CASSRSTEHYGYTF. The DNA of the CDR3 is TGTGCCAGCTCACGATCGACAGAACACTATGGCTACACCTTC. The rearrangement links TRBV18 to TRBJ1-2; perhaps TRBD1 as D (5 bases). CDR1 is KGHSH, CDR2 LQKENI, per germline. V was pared by 4 bases and J by 3 bases, with 12 bases between. This CDR3 is built from 14 residues.

V and J are TRBV5-5 and TRBJ2-3; D might be TRBD2 (5 bases). The V and J ends lost 3 bases and 10 bases respectively, with 21 bases between them. The CDR3 consists of 15 residues. Per germline, CDR1 SGHKS and CDR2 YYEKEE (reference sequence). DNA of the CDR3: TGTGCCAGCAGCTCCAGCGCGGCCCAACCCGGGGCGCAGTATTTT. This codes for CASSSSAAQPGAQYF.